This T cell receptor (beta chain) was captured by sequencing in a study of human T cells and chemical hapten exposure. Individual cDNA molecules each carried unique molecular identifiers attached by the library. TCRdb reprocessed the RACE reads with MiXCR, giving one entry per CDR3 protein. The sample lists more than 300,000 distinct CDR3 sequences, 4.5% to 5.5% seen once, with over 6.5% in the top ten. Study observations and caveats: Patch test score was positively correlated with the counts of TCRs that had expanded at PT1.

This sample's time point: pre-sensitization, week 0. Treatment reported: therapeutic diphenylcyclopropenone sensitization with weekly scalp DPC. Ahead of each patch test application, blood was drawn. As regards this clonotype: The antigen remains unidentified.

Trimming pared 2 bases from V and 3 bases from J, leaving 11 bases between. This CDR3 region has 15 residues. Germline CDR1 reads MNHEY; CDR2 reads SVGEGT. This TCR came from a woman between 18 and 29 years old with alopecia areata. Some clones in this sample may be carry-over from other donors' samples. The chain employs TRBV6-2 or TRBV6-3 and TRBJ1-5; D is unresolved. This sample comprised whole blood, obtained in connection with sensitization to the hapten diphenylcyclopropenone (DPC). This CDR3 reads CASSYRVSDNQPQHF. The CDR3 nucleotides are TGTGCCAGCAGTTACAGGGTTTCAGACAATCAGCCCCAGCATTTT.